A single T cell receptor beta chain is shown here with its context. This sample includes further DNA sequences coding for the same CDR3. The sample is drawn from a study of shared T cell receptors in the human thymus. V lost 0 bases and J 4 bases, leaving 9 bases between the germline ends. The CDR3 contains 14 residues. Germline CDR1 and CDR2: MGHRA and YSYEKL. The method was immunoSEQ multiplex PCR; TCRdb's version includes in-frame clones alone and lacks a portion of them. The repertoire includes 600,000 to 900,000 clones, approximately 85% of them detected once, and 0.0095% to 0.013% sits in the top ten. This sample was shared with a second study, whose subject was human thymus T cells.

The TCR originated in a girl under three years old with a congenital heart defect. Source material: thymocytes. The chain combines TRBV4-1 with TRBJ1-1, with D possibly being TRBD1 (6 bases). For the CDR3, the DNA is TGCGCCAGCAGCCAAGATCGAGGGGGCACTGAAGCTTTCTTT. It encodes CASSQDRGGTEAFF.